The 21 T cell receptor beta chains reported below all come from one sample, sequenced in a study of neurological immune-mediated disorders. Time point of the sample: longitudinal time-point 3. From the 5' RACE reads, TCRdb called clonotypes with MiXCR, one entry per CDR3 protein. The sample lists fewer than 55,000 distinct CDR3 sequences; roughly 12% were seen once. Specimen: PBMCs. The source of these receptors is a male donor with HTLV-1-associated myelopathy (HAM/TSP).

This clonotype was observed at least ten times. The genes are TRBV20-1 and TRBJ2-3, with D unclear. The CDR3 contains 13 residues. V lost 6 bases, J lost 2 bases, and 12 bases lay in between. Per the germline V gene, CDR1 is DFQATT and CDR2 is SNEGSKA (reference sequence). In nucleotides, the CDR3 is TGCAGTGCCCTTAGATCCCTCACAGATACGCAGTATTTT. This translates into CSALRSLTDTQYF.

This clonotype was picked up many times. This chain joins TRBV20-1 and TRBJ1-5, with 9 bases that match TRBD1. Germline assignment: CDR1 DFQATT and CDR2 SNEGSKA (reference sequence). With V trimmed by 4 bases and J by 3 bases, 4 bases remained unmatched. The CDR3 runs to 14 residues. CDR3 sequence: CSAKQGANNQPQHF. The CDR3 DNA follows: TGCAGTGCTAAACAGGGGGCAAACAATCAGCCCCAGCATTTT.

This clonotype was recorded at least ten times. The rearrangement joins TRBV7-2 to TRBJ2-7; D may be TRBD1 or TRBD2 (6 bases each). CDR3 size: 13 residues. The germline V gene encodes CDR1 SGHTA and CDR2 FQGNSA. The ends were cut back, 4 bases at V and 4 bases at J, with 11 bases in the middle. The DNA for the CDR3 is TGTGCCAGCAGCTCAACAGGGACTTACGAGCAGTACTTC. As protein: CASSSTGTYEQYF. The full variable domain, completed using reference TRBV7-2 and TRBJ2-7, is GAGVSQSPSNKVTEKGKDVELRCDPISGHTALYWYRQSLGQGLEFLIYFQGNSAPDKSGLPSDRFSAERTGGSVSTLTIQRTQQEDSAVYLCASSSTGTYEQYFGPGTRLTVT.

This clonotype was found many times. V is TRBV9 and J is TRBJ1-1; D perhaps matches TRBD1 (5 bases). Germline V gene data show CDR1 as SGDLS and CDR2 as YYNGEE. The CDR3 is made up of 14 amino acids. The V end lost 5 bases, the J end lost 2 bases, and 13 bases lay between the germline ends. CDR3 loop: CASRQDTRNTEAFF. In DNA form, the CDR3 reads TGTGCCAGCAGACAGGACACGAGAAACACTGAAGCTTTCTTT.

In its sample, this clonotype was seen many times. The CDR3 DNA reads TGTGCCAGCAGCCAAGCCCCGAGGATAACAGGAAAAAACATTCAGTACTTC. This gives the protein CASSQAPRITGKNIQYF. The J gene is TRBJ2-4, the V gene TRBV3-1, with TRBD1 as a possible D gene (5 bases). This CDR3 has 17 amino acids. Per germline, CDR1 LGHDT and CDR2 YNNKEL (reference sequence). V was cut by 1 base and J by 4 bases, with 17 bases left in between.

This clonotype appeared many times. The rearrangement links TRBV10-3 to TRBJ1-4; D is unclear. Germline lookup yields CDR1 ENHRY and CDR2 SYGVKD. V was cut by 2 bases and J by 8 bases, with 15 bases left in between. The CDR3 has 15 residues. The CDR3 protein is CAISEGDKVEEKLFF. In nucleotides, the CDR3 is TGTGCCATCAGTGAGGGTGACAAGGTGGAGGAAAAACTGTTTTTT.

As concerns this clonotype: This clone may be a read error of a much larger clone one base away. The chain links TRBV14 to TRBJ2-3; D is undetermined. Between the trimmed V and J ends, which lost 5 bases and 10 bases, there was a span of 16 bases. Germline loops: CDR1 SGHDN, CDR2 FVKESK. CDR3 length equals 13 residues. The CDR3, as DNA: TGTGCCAGCAGCAGTACATCGAGTGCATCGCAGTATTTT. Translation: CASSSTSSASQYF.

This clonotype appeared many times. This rearrangement joins TRBV7-9 to TRBJ1-5; D not certain. CDR3 length equals 12 residues. CDR1 is SEHNR and CDR2 is FQNEAQ in the germline V gene (reference sequence). V lost 4 bases, J lost 8 bases, and 9 bases lay in between. CDR3 protein: CASSSSIEPQHF. The CDR3 DNA reads TGTGCCAGCAGCTCCTCCATAGAGCCCCAGCATTTT.

This clonotype was picked up many times. The chain uses TRBV20-1 and TRBJ1-5; D is unclear. The CDR3 has 12 residues. Trimming left V 1 base short and J 7 bases short, with 8 bases between. CDR1 and CDR2 from the germline V gene are DFQATT and SNEGSKA (reference sequence). The CDR3 is CSARVGGQPQHF. The CDR3 bases are TGCAGTGCTAGAGTTGGTGGACAGCCCCAGCATTTT.

This clonotype was counted many times. This sequence joins TRBV20-1 and TRBJ1-2, with TRBD1 identical over 7 bases. The CDR3 loop spans 15 amino acids. Germline-derived CDR1 and CDR2 are DFQATT and SNEGSKA (reference sequence). V shed 3 bases, J shed 5 bases, and the junction held 12 bases outside the gene matches. The DNA of the CDR3 is TGCAGTGCTAGTAGGCAGGGGGTTGGCGCTTATGGCTACACCTTC. This codes for CSASRQGVGAYGYTF.

In this sample, this clonotype turned up many times. This chain connects TRBV4-2 to TRBJ1-1; D may be TRBD1 (5 bases). The CDR3 has 14 residues. Germline CDR1 and CDR2: LGHNA and YNFKEQ. V lost 3 bases to trimming and J lost 4 bases, with 12 bases between them. The CDR3 sequence is CASSHPRGATEAFF. The CDR3 bases are TGTGCCAGCAGCCATCCTCGGGGCGCCACTGAAGCTTTCTTT.

This clonotype has a count of ten or more. The chain recombines TRBV20-1 with TRBJ1-2; TRBD1 matches at 9 bases. Germline assignment: CDR1 DFQATT and CDR2 SNEGSKA (reference sequence). The ends lost 5 bases at V and 2 bases at J; junction bases unmatched: 12. The CDR3 consists of 16 residues. The CDR3 protein is CSASGQGTNPNYGYTF. CDR3 coding DNA: TGCAGTGCTTCTGGACAGGGGACTAACCCGAACTATGGCTACACCTTC.

This clonotype was recorded at least ten times. The rearrangement uses TRBV5-4 and TRBJ2-1; 8 bases align to TRBD1. V lost 3 bases and J lost 6; bases outside the gene matches: 11. The CDR3 is 16 amino acids. In germline, CDR1 is SGHNT, CDR2 YYREEE (reference sequence). CDR3: CASSSGLGQVFNEQFF. In DNA, the CDR3 is TGTGCCAGCAGCTCTGGCTTGGGACAGGTGTTCAATGAGCAGTTCTTC.

Many counts were recorded for this clonotype. The V gene is TRBV5-5, the J gene TRBJ1-4; 8 nucleotides line up with TRBD1. CDR1 SGHKS and CDR2 YYEKEE come from the germline V gene (reference sequence). This CDR3 is 15 amino acids long. After removal of 2 bases from V and 1 base from J, the junction contained 1 base not matched to a gene. The CDR3 loop reads CASSFGTGTNEKLFF. DNA for the CDR3: TGTGCCAGCAGCTTTGGGACAGGAACTAATGAAAAACTGTTTTTT. The full variable domain, in which reference TRBV5-5 and TRBJ1-4 provide the parts outside the CDR3, is DAGVTQSPTHLIKTRGQQVTLRCSPISGHKSVSWYQQVLGQGPQFIFQYYEKEERGRGNFPDRFSARQFPNYSSELNVNALLLGDSALYLCASSFGTGTNEKLFFGSGTQLSVL.

This clonotype came up a few times. The rearrangement uses TRBV15 and TRBJ2-5; 12 bases match TRBD1. This CDR3 is built from 15 residues. Per germline, CDR1 LNHNV and CDR2 YYDKDF (reference sequence). J was trimmed by 4 bases and V by 4 bases; bases with no gene match: 4. In DNA form, the CDR3 reads TGTGCCACCAGCACCCGGGACAGGGGGCGAGAGACCCAGTACTTC. It specifies CATSTRDRGRETQYF.

There are many counts of this clonotype. J is TRBJ2-7 and V is TRBV5-1; no clear D. The CDR3 extends over 12 amino acids. V dropped 4 bases and J dropped 3 bases, with 8 bases sitting between them. CDR1 and CDR2 from the germline V gene are SGHRS and YFSETQ. As DNA, the CDR3 is TGCGCCAGCAGCCTGGGAAACTACGAGCAGTACTTC. Protein sequence: CASSLGNYEQYF.

This clonotype has at least ten counts. This chain joins TRBV15 and TRBJ1-2; D gene uncertain. Germline-derived CDR1 and CDR2 are LNHNV and YYDKDF (reference sequence). Trimming removed 2 bases from V and 7 bases from J, with 17 bases in between. The CDR3 loop spans 15 amino acids. CDR3 region: CATSRKQVAVGGYTF. CDR3 DNA sequence: TGTGCCACCAGCAGAAAACAAGTCGCGGTAGGTGGCTACACCTTC.

This clonotype was seen many times. V and J are TRBV20-1 and TRBJ2-3, with 7 nucleotides matching TRBD2. The J segment lost 3 bases and the V segment lost 5 bases, leaving 14 bases of the junction unmatched. This CDR3 contains 16 residues. Germline loops: CDR1 DFQATT, CDR2 SNEGSKA (reference sequence). The CDR3 sequence is CSASTGTSGRTDTQYF. In nucleotides, the CDR3 is TGCAGTGCTTCAACCGGGACCTCCGGGAGGACAGATACGCAGTATTTT.

This clonotype was observed at least ten times. This sequence joins TRBV6-5 and TRBJ2-6; 11 bases match TRBD1. This CDR3 has 16 residues. The germline V gene has CDR1 MNHEY and CDR2 SVGAGI. The V and J ends lost 2 bases and 4 bases, in that order; junction bases with no gene match: 1. The CDR3 DNA sequence: TGTGCCAGCAGTTACGGACAGGGGGCAGGGGCCAACGTCCTGACTTTC. Protein: CASSYGQGAGANVLTF.

At least ten counts were recorded for this clonotype. The rearrangement links TRBV5-1 to TRBJ1-4, with D uncertain. The CDR3 is 16 amino acids. V shed 3 bases and J shed 4 bases, with 16 bases lying between them. Germline CDR1 and CDR2: SGHRS and YFSETQ. CDR3 protein: CASSSNALGSNEKLFF. CDR3 DNA: TGCGCCAGCAGCTCAAACGCTCTTGGAAGTAATGAAAAACTGTTTTTT.

Many counts were recorded for this clonotype. Germline is not matched at one junction end, which may reflect a read error. CDR3 amino acids: CASSLDSGTGDF. The CDR3 DNA reads TGCGCCAGCAGCTTGGACAGTGGAACCGGAGACTTC. The chain uses TRBV5-1 and TRBJ1-2; D gene ambiguous. The CDR3 spans 12 residues. CDR1 and CDR2 (germline): SGHRS, YFSETQ.